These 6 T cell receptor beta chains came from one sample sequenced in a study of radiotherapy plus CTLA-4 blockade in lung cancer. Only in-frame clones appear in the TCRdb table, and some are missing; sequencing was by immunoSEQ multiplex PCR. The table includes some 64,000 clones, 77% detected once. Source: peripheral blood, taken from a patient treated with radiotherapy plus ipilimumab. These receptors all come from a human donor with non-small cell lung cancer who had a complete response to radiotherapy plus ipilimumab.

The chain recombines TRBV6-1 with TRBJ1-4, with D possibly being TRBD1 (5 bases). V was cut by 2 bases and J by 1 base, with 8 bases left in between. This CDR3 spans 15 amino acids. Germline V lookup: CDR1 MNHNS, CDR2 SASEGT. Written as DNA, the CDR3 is TGTGCCAGCAGTGAATACGGGGGAACTAATGAAAAACTGTTTTTT. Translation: CASSEYGGTNEKLFF.

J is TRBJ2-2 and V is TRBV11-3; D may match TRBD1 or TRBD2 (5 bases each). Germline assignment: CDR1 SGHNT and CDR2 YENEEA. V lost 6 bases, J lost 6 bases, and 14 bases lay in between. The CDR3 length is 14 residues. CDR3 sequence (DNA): TGTGCCAGCAGATGGGGGTTCCTTGCCGGGGAGCTGTTTTTT. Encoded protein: CASRWGFLAGELFF. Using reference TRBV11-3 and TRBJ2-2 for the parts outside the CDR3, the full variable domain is EAGVVQSPRYKIIEKKQPVAFWCNPISGHNTLYWYLQNLGQGPELLIRYENEEAVDDSQLPKDRFSAERLKGVDSTLKIQPAELGDSAVYLCASRWGFLAGELFFGEGSRLTVL.

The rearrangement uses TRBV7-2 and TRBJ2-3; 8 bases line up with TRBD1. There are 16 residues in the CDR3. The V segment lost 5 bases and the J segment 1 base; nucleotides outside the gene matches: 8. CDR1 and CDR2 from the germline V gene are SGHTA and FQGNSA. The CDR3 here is CASSKTGVRGTDTQYF. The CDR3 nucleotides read TGTGCCAGCAGCAAGACAGGGGTGCGGGGCACAGATACGCAGTATTTT.

The CDR3 sequence: CASRAGTGNQPQHF. CDR3 sequence (DNA): TGTGCCAGCAGAGCCGGGACAGGGAATCAGCCCCAGCATTTT. The chain has TRBV2 and TRBJ1-5; 9 positions agree with TRBD1. Germline V lookup: CDR1 SNHLY, CDR2 FYNNEI. The junction had 4 bases not matched to a gene; V was cut back by 6 bases and J by 4 bases. The CDR3 spans 14 residues.

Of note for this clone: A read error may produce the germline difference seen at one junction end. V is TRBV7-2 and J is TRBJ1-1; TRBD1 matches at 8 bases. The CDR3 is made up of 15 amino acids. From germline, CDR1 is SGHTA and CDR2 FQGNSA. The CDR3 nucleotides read TGTGCCAGCAGTTTAGACCGACAGGGGTGGACTGAAGCTTTCTTT. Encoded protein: CASSLDRQGWTEAFF.

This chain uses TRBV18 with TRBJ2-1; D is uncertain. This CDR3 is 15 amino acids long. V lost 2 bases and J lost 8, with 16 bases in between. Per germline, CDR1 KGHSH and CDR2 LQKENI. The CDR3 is CASSPLSAPMDEQFF. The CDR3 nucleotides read TGTGCCAGCTCACCATTAAGCGCCCCGATGGATGAGCAGTTCTTC. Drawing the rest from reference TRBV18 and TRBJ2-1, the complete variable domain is NAGVMQNPRHLVRRRGQEARLRCSPMKGHSHVYWYRQLPEEGLKFMVYLQKENIIDESGMPKERFSAEFPKEGPSILRIQQVVRGDSAAYFCASSPLSAPMDEQFFGPGTRLTVL.